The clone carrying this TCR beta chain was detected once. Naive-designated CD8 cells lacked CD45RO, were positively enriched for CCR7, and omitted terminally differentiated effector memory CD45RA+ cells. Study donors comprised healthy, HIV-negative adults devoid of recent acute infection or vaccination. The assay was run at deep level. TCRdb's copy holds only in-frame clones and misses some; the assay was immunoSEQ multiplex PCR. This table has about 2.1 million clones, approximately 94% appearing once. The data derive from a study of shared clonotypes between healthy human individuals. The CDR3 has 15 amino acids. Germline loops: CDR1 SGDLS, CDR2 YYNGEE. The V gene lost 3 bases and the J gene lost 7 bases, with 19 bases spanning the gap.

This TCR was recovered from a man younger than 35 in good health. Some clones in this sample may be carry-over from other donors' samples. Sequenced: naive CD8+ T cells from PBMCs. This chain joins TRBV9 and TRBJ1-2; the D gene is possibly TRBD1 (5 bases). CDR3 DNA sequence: TGTGCCAGCAGCGCCCGGGACGGCGCTAGGGGTGGCTACACCTTC. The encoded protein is CASSARDGARGGYTF.